Each of the 18 T cell receptor beta chains below was sequenced from the same sample in a study of tumor-infiltrating lymphocytes in primary liver carcinoma (dated 2017 in TCRdb). TCRdb names Illumina HiSeq 2500 as the instrument used. Starting from around 500 ng total RNA, TCRbeta-specific cDNA was produced by reverse transcription with a constant-region primer and ProtoScript II reverse transcriptase. Construction of the TCRbeta libraries relied on three nested rounds of multiplex PCR, following a slightly modified ARM-PCR procedure. Multiplex TRBV1-TRBV30 forward primers and a Cbeta reverse primer were used in the first two PCR rounds, each of which was run for 10 to 11 cycles. TCRdb handled the public reads itself, with Q25 trimming in fastp and clone calling in MiXCR, and kept productive beta chains. Each CDR3 protein appears once, grouped with its most common genes and DNA. Within this sample are more than 90,000 distinct CDR3 sequences, with more than 65% of them counted one time only. The ten largest clones add up to around 12% of the sample.

Total RNA and DNA were co-extracted from 20-30 mg of bulk tissue with the AllPrep DNA/RNA mini kit, without cell sorting. Specimen: liver tumor tissue from sampling region 2. The cell subset or site label corresponds to: tumor region T2, inferior pole. The receptor set was obtained from a woman aged 55-70 years with primary liver carcinoma and hepatitis B virus infection.

This clonotype appeared a single time. The junction departs from the called germline gene at one end, perhaps through a read error. The chain links TRBV11-3 to TRBJ2-1, with D uncertain. Germline assignment: CDR1 SGHNT and CDR2 YENEEA. The CDR3 totals 12 residues. CDR3 loop: CASSRATFRQPF. The CDR3 coding sequence is TGTGCCAGCAGCAGAGCAACCTTTAGGCAGCCCTTC. Combining the CDR3 with reference TRBV11-3 and TRBJ2-1 gives the whole variable domain EAGVVQSPRYKIIEKKQPVAFWCNPISGHNTLYWYLQNLGQGPELLIRYENEEAVDDSQLPKDRFSAERLKGVDSTLKIQPAELGDSAVYLCASSRATFRQPFGPGTRLTVL.

Concerning this clonotype: Compared with germline, one end of the junction differs, possibly owing to a read error. The chain employs TRBV16 and TRBJ1-2; 8 bases match TRBD1. The CDR3 totals 14 residues. In germline, CDR1 is KGHSY, CDR2 FQNENV. CDR3 region: CVSSQSSGGRGYTF. The CDR3 DNA reads as TGCGTCAGCAGCCAATCCTCAGGGGGCCGTGGCTACACCTTC.

This rearrangement joins TRBV12-3 or TRBV12-4 to TRBJ2-5, with D perhaps matching TRBD1 (6 bases). Trimming took 9 bases from V and 2 from J, leaving 22 bases between them. The CDR3 contains 16 residues. CDR3: CASSGWLVGAQETQYF. DNA for the CDR3: TGTGCCAGTTCAGGGTGGTTGGTGGGGGCACAAGAGACCCAGTACTTC.

This clonotype came up a few times. A much larger clone is a single base away; this may be a read error. The CDR3 is CASSPDGITGELFF. Written as DNA, the CDR3 is TGTGCCAGCAGTCCCGACGGGATCACCGGGGAGCTGTTTTTT. The chain recombines TRBV6-5 with TRBJ2-2; perhaps TRBD2 as D (5 bases). Between the trimmed V and J ends, which lost 5 bases and 4 bases, there was a span of 11 bases. Germline loops: CDR1 MNHEY, CDR2 SVGAGI. There are 14 residues in the CDR3.

This clonotype was counted ten times or more. The chain recombines TRBV10-2 with TRBJ1-2, with D perhaps matching TRBD1 (5 bases). The CDR3 loop spans 14 amino acids. CDR1 is WSHSY, CDR2 SAAADI, per germline. V lost 6 bases and J lost 0, with 11 bases in between. CDR3 sequence (DNA): TGCGCCAGCAGGCGAGACAGTACTAACTATGGCTACACCTTC. This gives the protein CASRRDSTNYGYTF.

The CDR3 DNA reads as TGTGCCAGTACTATTGACAGGTCCTACAATGAGCAGTTCTTC. It is translated as CASTIDRSYNEQFF. The chain employs TRBV19 and TRBJ2-1, with D perhaps matching TRBD1 (6 bases). CDR1 is LNHDA, CDR2 SQIVND, per germline (reference sequence). V lost 7 bases and J lost 1, with 11 bases in between. The CDR3 spans 14 residues.

The chain uses TRBV29-1 and TRBJ2-1; 8 bases align to TRBD2. Trimming took 5 bases from V and 3 from J; bases not matched to a gene: 15. In germline, CDR1 is SQVTM, CDR2 ANQGSEA. The CDR3 length is 17 residues. CDR3 sequence reads: CSVFWLAGGLHYNEQFF. CDR3 sequence (DNA): TGCAGCGTTTTTTGGCTGGCGGGAGGCCTCCACTACAATGAGCAGTTCTTC.

Points on this clonotype: The junction departs from the called germline gene at one end, perhaps through a read error. This chain uses TRBV29-1 with TRBJ2-3; perhaps D is TRBD1 or TRBD2 (5 bases each). From germline, CDR1 is SQVTM and CDR2 ANQGSEA. The CDR3 runs 18 residues. This chain's CDR3 is CSVEALGRVGVSTDAQYF. CDR3 coding DNA: TGCAGCGTTGAAGCATTGGGCAGGGTGGGGGTTAGCACAGATGCGCAGTATTTC.

Concerning this clonotype: The junction and the germline gene differ at one end; a read error may be behind it. The CDR3 spells CANTIRQGRSYDQYF. The CDR3 DNA is TGTGCCAACACCATTCGACAGGGGCGAAGCTACGATCAGTACTTC. The rearrangement links TRBV6-2 or TRBV6-3 to TRBJ2-7; 8 nucleotides match TRBD1. Germline V gene lookup returns CDR1 MNHEY and CDR2 SVGEGT. The CDR3 contains 15 residues.

The V gene is TRBV11-2, the J gene TRBJ2-5; no clear D. The CDR3 sequence is 16 residues long. V was clipped by 1 base and J by 0 bases, with 12 bases between them. Germline V gene sequence: CDR1 SGHAT, CDR2 FQNNGV. CDR3 sequence: CASSLGFDAHQETQYF. In nucleotides, the CDR3 is TGTGCCAGCAGCTTAGGGTTTGATGCCCACCAAGAGACCCAGTACTTC.

This clonotype was picked up many times. J is TRBJ2-7 and V is TRBV14; tentative D call: TRBD1 (5 bases). The CDR3 has 12 amino acids. Germline V gene sequence: CDR1 SGHDN, CDR2 FVKESK. Trimming shortened V by 4 bases and J by 5 bases, and 9 bases separated the two germline ends. The CDR3, as DNA: TGTGCCAGCAGCCCCGGCAGGGACGAGCAGTACTTC. The encoded protein is CASSPGRDEQYF. The full variable domain, rest sourced from reference TRBV14 and TRBJ2-7, is EAGVTQFPSHSVIEKGQTVTLRCDPISGHDNLYWYRRVMGKEIKFLLHFVKESKQDESGMPNNRFLAERTGGTYSTLKVQPAELEDSGVYFCASSPGRDEQYFGPGTRLTVT.

Worth noting for this clonotype: One junction end disagrees with the germline gene, perhaps due to a read error. The V and J genes are TRBV4-1 and TRBJ2-6; 9 nucleotides align to TRBD1. The V gene's germline CDR1 is MGHRA and CDR2 YSYEKL. This CDR3 region has 17 residues. CDR3 bases: TGCGCCAGCAGCCAGGAGGGACAGGGTTCTGGGGCCAACGTCCTGATTTTC. This gives the protein CASSQEGQGSGANVLIF.

On this clonotype itself: The germline gene is not matched at one end of the junction; a read error may be the cause. The V gene is TRBV7-9, the J gene TRBJ2-1; 10 bases align to TRBD2. The CDR3 covers 16 residues. In germline, CDR1 is SEHNR, CDR2 FQNEAQ (reference sequence). CDR3 amino acids: CASSFASGSSYNVQFF. CDR3 in DNA: TGTGCCAGCAGCTTCGCTAGCGGGAGCTCCTACAATGTGCAGTTCTTC. Based on the CDR3 plus reference TRBV7-9 and TRBJ2-1, the full variable domain is DTGVSQNPRHKITKRGQNVTFRCDPISEHNRLYWYRQTLGQGPEFLTYFQNEAQLEKSRLLSDRFSAERPKGSFSTLEIQRTEQGDSAMYLCASSFASGSSYNVQFFGPGTRLTVL.

This chain connects TRBV6-1 to TRBJ1-5; possible D gene TRBD1, 6 bases. V was trimmed by 8 bases and J by 5 bases, leaving 19 bases between them. CDR3 length: 15 amino acids. Per germline, CDR1 MNHNS and CDR2 SASEGT. CDR3 residues: CASRRTEANYQPQHF. The CDR3 nucleotides are TGTGCCAGCCGCCGGACAGAGGCGAATTATCAGCCCCAGCATTTT.

The V gene is TRBV5-1, the J gene TRBJ2-1, with a possible D match to TRBD1 (6 bases). The germline V gene encodes CDR1 SGHRS and CDR2 YFSETQ. This CDR3 is 16 amino acids long. Deletions cut 5 bases from V and 2 bases from J, with 17 bases between. The CDR3 loop reads CASSLRLDSTYNEQFF. CDR3 nucleotide sequence: TGCGCCAGCAGTTTGAGGTTGGACAGTACCTACAATGAGCAGTTCTTC.

To note about this clonotype: The conserved phenylalanine or tryptophan normally closing the CDR3 is absent here, so this likely arose from a read error. The chain carries TRBV11-2 and TRBJ2-1; D assignment may be TRBD1 or TRBD2 (5 bases each). Germline V lookup: CDR1 SGHAT, CDR2 FQNNGV. The CDR3 is 13 residues long. As DNA, the CDR3 is TGTGTCAGCAGCTTAGGGACCTTAAATGAGCAGTTCCTC. It yields the protein CVSSLGTLNEQFL.

This clonotype was detected only a few times. The DNA of the CDR3 is TGTGCCAGCAGCCCCGGTGCAGGGAACAGGGTCAATGAGCAGTTCTTC. Encoded protein: CASSPGAGNRVNEQFF. The J gene is TRBJ2-1, the V gene TRBV7-9; TRBD1 is a possible D gene (6 bases). Germline V lookup: CDR1 SEHNR, CDR2 FQNEAQ (reference sequence). CDR3 length equals 16 residues. V lost 5 bases and J lost 6, with 20 bases in between. Full variable domain (missing parts from reference TRBV7-9 and TRBJ2-1): DTGVSQNPRHKITKRGQNVTFRCDPISEHNRLYWYRQTLGQGPEFLTYFQNEAQLEKSRLLSDRFSAERPKGSFSTLEIQRTEQGDSAMYLCASSPGAGNRVNEQFFGPGTRLTVL.

This clonotype was counted ten times or more. J is TRBJ2-1 and V is TRBV29-1, with D possibly TRBD2 on 6 matching bases. The CDR3 contains 16 residues. Germline assignment: CDR1 SQVTM and CDR2 ANQGSEA. V was pared by 7 bases and J by 1 base, with 20 bases between. In DNA form, the CDR3 reads TGCAGCGGCACAGGTCCCGGGACTGGGTCCTACAATGAGCAGTTCTTC. As protein: CSGTGPGTGSYNEQFF.